This T cell receptor beta chain was obtained from a study of T cells in Graves' hyperthyroidism and ophthalmopathy. This clonotype was seen only a few times. CDR1 and CDR2 from the germline V gene are MGHDK and SYGVNS. V lost 7 bases, J lost 0 bases, and 8 bases lay in between. The CDR3 is made up of 13 amino acids. Researchers amplified the TCR beta CDR3 regions from RNA transcripts. HTBI primers were employed in a first-round RT-PCR of the TCR CDR3. TCRdb itself ran the multiplex PCR reads through MiXCR, one entry per CDR3 protein. This table holds about 360,000 distinct CDR3 sequences, around 25% found once.

The sequence was obtained from a man in his fifties or sixties with Graves' hyperthyroidism. This sequence joins TRBV25-1 and TRBJ2-3; D uncertain. The specimen sequenced was blood. The DNA of the CDR3 is TGTGCCAGCAAGACTCAGAGCACAGATACGCAGTATTTT. Translating gives CASKTQSTDTQYF.